This T cell receptor beta chain originates from a study of T cell responses to AZD1222 COVID-19 vaccine. Profiling relied on immunoSEQ multiplex PCR, and the TCRdb table lists in-frame clones only, not all of them. The repertoire holds fewer than 110,000 clones, with over 75% as singletons. Trimming left V 4 bases short and J 3 bases short, with 9 bases between. The CDR3 has 13 amino acids. Germline CDR1 is MNHNY and CDR2 is SVGAGI (reference sequence). Specimen: peripheral blood, collected on day 0 of AZD1222 vaccination. The source is an adult in good health. This chain joins TRBV6-6 and TRBJ1-2; no firm D call. CDR3 in amino acids: CASSFGRDYGYTF. Here the CDR3 DNA reads TGTGCCAGCAGTTTTGGACGGGACTATGGCTACACCTTC.